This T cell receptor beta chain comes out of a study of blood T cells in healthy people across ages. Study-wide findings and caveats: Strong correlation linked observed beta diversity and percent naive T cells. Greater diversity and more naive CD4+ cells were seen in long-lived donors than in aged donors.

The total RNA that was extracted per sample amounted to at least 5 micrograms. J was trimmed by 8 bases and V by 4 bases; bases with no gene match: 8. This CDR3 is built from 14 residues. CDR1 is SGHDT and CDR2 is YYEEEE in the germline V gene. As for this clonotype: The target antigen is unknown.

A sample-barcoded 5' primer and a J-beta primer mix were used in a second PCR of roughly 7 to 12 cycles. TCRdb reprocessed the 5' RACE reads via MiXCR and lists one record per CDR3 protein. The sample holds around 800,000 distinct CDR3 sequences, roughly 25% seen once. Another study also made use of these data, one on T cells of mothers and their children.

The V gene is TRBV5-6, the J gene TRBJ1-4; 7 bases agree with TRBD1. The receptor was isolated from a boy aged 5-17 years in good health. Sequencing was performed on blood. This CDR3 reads CASSPGGMYEKLFF. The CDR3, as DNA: TGTGCCAGCAGCCCAGGGGGAATGTACGAAAAACTGTTTTTT.